This T cell receptor (beta chain) was sequenced during a study of blood T cell repertoires in COVID-19. Trimming left V 4 bases short and J 10 bases short, with 10 bases between. In germline, CDR1 is KGHDR, CDR2 SFDVKD. The CDR3 consists of 12 residues. This table comes from immunoSEQ multiplex PCR, and its TCRdb copy is limited to in-frame clones, with some not included. The repertoire includes about 62,000 clones, about nine tenths of them detected once, and 1% to 1.5% sits in the top ten. The chain uses TRBV24-1 and TRBJ2-1, with D possibly matching TRBD1 (5 bases). The receptor was isolated from a woman older than 75 with acute or convalescent COVID-19. The sequenced material came from peripheral blood. This CDR3 is CATSEQDVEQFF. The CDR3 DNA sequence: TGTGCCACCAGTGAACAGGACGTCGAGCAGTTCTTC.